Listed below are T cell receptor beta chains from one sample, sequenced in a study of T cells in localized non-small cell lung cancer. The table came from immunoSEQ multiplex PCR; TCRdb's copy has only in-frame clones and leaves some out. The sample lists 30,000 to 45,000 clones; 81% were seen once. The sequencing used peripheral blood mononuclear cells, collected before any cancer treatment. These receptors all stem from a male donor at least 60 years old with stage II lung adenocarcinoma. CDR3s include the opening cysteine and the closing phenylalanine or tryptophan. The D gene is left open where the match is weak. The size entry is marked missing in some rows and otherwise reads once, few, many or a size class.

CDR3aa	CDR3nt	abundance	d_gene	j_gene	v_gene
CASSWGDRVNQPQHF	TGTGCCAGCAGCTGGGGGGACAGGGTCAATCAGCCCCAGCATTTT	few	TRBD1	TRBJ1-5	TRBV7-2
CASSPGAVDTEAFF	TGCGCCAGCAGCCCCGGGGCAGTGGACACTGAAGCTTTCTTT	large	-	TRBJ1-1	TRBV4-3
CASSLPPALTDTQYF	TGTGCCAGCAGTTTACCGCCTGCGCTCACAGATACGCAGTATTTT	-	-	TRBJ2-3	TRBV28
CASSIGTRSNQPQHF	TGTGCCAGTAGTATTGGGACGAGGAGCAATCAGCCCCAGCATTTT	-	-	TRBJ1-5	TRBV19
CASSVEDYGYTF	TGTGCCAGCAGCGTAGAGGACTATGGCTACACCTTC	once	-	TRBJ1-2	TRBV9
CASSPGGGQPQHF	TGTGCCAGCAGCCCTGGGGGGGGCCAGCCCCAGCATTTT	-	-	TRBJ1-5	TRBV7-2
CAWATGNYGYTF	TGTGCCTGGGCTACAGGGAACTATGGCTACACCTTC	few	-	TRBJ1-2	TRBV30
CASSQGLAGVTDTQYF	TGCGCCAGCAGCCAAGGACTAGCGGGAGTTACAGATACGCAGTATTTT	-	TRBD2	TRBJ2-3	TRBV4-1
CASSYWTGGGSEAFF	TGTGCCAGCAGTTACTGGACAGGGGGCGGCTCTGAAGCTTTCTTT	-	TRBD1	TRBJ1-1	TRBV5-6
CASSYAEGNQPQHF	TGTGCCAGCAGTTACGCCGAAGGCAATCAGCCCCAGCATTTT	-	-	TRBJ1-5	TRBV6-5
CASSVGWDTYNEQFF	TGTGCCAGCAGCGTAGGTTGGGACACCTACAATGAGCAGTTCTTC	-	-	TRBJ2-1	TRBV9
CASSDPGPRTSYGYTF	TGTGCCAGCAGCGATCCGGGGCCCCGAACCAGCTATGGCTACACCTTC	few	-	TRBJ1-2	TRBV5-5
CASSFNRGEHGYTF	TGCGCCAGCAGCTTCAATCGGGGGGAACATGGCTACACCTTC	-	-	TRBJ1-2	TRBV5-1
CAWSRGSWDTQYF	TGTGCCTGGAGCCGCGGGTCTTGGGACACGCAGTATTTT	few	-	TRBJ2-3	TRBV30
CASSIQGISGNTIYF	TGTGCCAGCAGCATTCAGGGGATCTCTGGAAACACCATATATTTT	once	-	TRBJ1-3	TRBV7-8
CASSAGGRNTEAFF	TGTGCCAGCAGCGCCGGGGGGAGGAACACTGAAGCTTTCTTT	-	-	TRBJ1-1	TRBV9
CASSEYVGTNEQYF	TGTGCCAGCAGTGAATATGTGGGGACAAACGAGCAGTACTTC	medium-sized	-	TRBJ2-7	TRBV25-1
CASRRTDAYEQYF	TGCGCCAGCAGGAGGACGGACGCCTACGAGCAGTACTTC	-	-	TRBJ2-7	TRBV5-1
CATSSSQSVTEAFF	TGTGCCACCAGCAGCTCTCAGTCGGTGACTGAAGCTTTCTTT	-	-	TRBJ1-1	TRBV15
CASSQDHGKGFWETQYF	TGTGCCAGCAGCCAAGATCATGGGAAGGGGTTTTGGGAGACCCAGTACTTC	-	-	TRBJ2-5	TRBV14